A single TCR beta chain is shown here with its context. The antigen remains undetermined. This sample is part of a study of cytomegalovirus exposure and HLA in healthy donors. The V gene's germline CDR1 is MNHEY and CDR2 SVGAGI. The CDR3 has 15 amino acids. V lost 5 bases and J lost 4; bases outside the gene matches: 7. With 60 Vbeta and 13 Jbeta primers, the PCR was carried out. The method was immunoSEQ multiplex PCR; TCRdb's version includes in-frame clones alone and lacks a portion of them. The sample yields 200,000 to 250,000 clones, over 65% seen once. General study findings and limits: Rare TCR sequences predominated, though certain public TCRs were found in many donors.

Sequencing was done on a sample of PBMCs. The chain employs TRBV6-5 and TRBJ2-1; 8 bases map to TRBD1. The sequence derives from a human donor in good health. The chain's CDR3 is CASSRRQGIYNEQFF. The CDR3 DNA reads TGTGCCAGCAGTAGGCGACAGGGGATATACAATGAGCAGTTCTTC.